This TCR beta chain was documented in a study of response to subunit inactivated influenza vaccine. This clonotype was seen a few times. Its specificity is not known. One base away lies a much larger clone, so this may be a sequencing read error. TCRdb recomputed calls from the RT-PCR reads with MiXCR, one row per CDR3 protein. The table includes approximately 480,000 distinct CDR3 sequences, roughly 9.8% detected once. Findings and limits, study-wide: New T cells are recruited in small numbers by each seasonal influenza vaccination, according to the authors' suggestion.

Germline V lookup: CDR1 SEHNR, CDR2 FQNEAQ (reference sequence). Trimming removed 1 base at V and 0 bases at J, with 7 bases between. This CDR3 contains 14 residues. The rearrangement links TRBV7-9 to TRBJ2-7; D is tentatively TRBD1 or TRBD2 (5 bases each). The specimen was PBMCs from blood, collected roughly 48 days after vaccination. This TCR was recovered from a man aged 45-60 years who received an inactivated influenza vaccine. Written as DNA, the CDR3 is TGTGCCAGCAGCTTAGAGGGACCCTCCTACGAGCAGTACTTC. Translating it yields CASSLEGPSYEQYF.